Presented here are 32 T cell receptor beta chains from one specimen sequenced in a study of human T cells and chemical hapten exposure. Extraction yielded total RNA from whole blood (unfractionated). MiXCR, applied by TCRdb to the 5' RACE reads, yields one record per CDR3 protein. Counted here are 95,000 to 120,000 distinct CDR3 sequences, around a fifth occurring once; the ten biggest clones make up around 3%. These receptors were obtained from a human donor in good health.

The genes are TRBV10-3 and TRBJ2-3; TRBD1 agrees at 8 bases. This CDR3 comprises 17 residues. Trimming removed 3 bases from V and 0 bases from J; junction bases left unmatched: 8. CDR1 and CDR2 (germline): ENHRY, SYGVKD. The CDR3 nucleotides read TGTGCCATCAGTGAAACGAAAGGACAGGGCAGCACAGATACGCAGTATTTT. This translates into CAISETKGQGSTDTQYF.

The V and J genes are TRBV12-3 or TRBV12-4 and TRBJ1-5; possibly TRBD1 for D (6 bases). This CDR3 spans 12 amino acids. Trimming removed 6 bases from V and 7 bases from J, with 10 bases in between. The CDR3 nucleotides are TGTGCCAGCAGAGGGGGGGGACAGCCCCAGCATTTT. The encoded protein is CASRGGGQPQHF.

This clonotype turned up a few times. The V and J genes are TRBV11-2 and TRBJ2-7; a possible D gene is TRBD1 (6 bases). The CDR3 runs 11 residues. Germline loops: CDR1 SGHAT, CDR2 FQNNGV. V shed 3 bases and J shed 7 bases, with 7 bases lying between them. This CDR3 is CASSFGTEQYF. The DNA for the CDR3 is TGTGCCAGCAGCTTTGGGACAGAGCAGTACTTC.

This clonotype was recorded a few times. The chain uses TRBV10-2 and TRBJ1-1; TRBD1 agrees at 7 bases. This CDR3 is built from 14 residues. The V gene end was trimmed by 5 bases and the J gene end by 5 bases; junction bases not matched to a gene: 8. Germline V gives CDR1 WSHSY, CDR2 SAAADI. The CDR3 protein is CASSLGGAGTEAFF. The CDR3 DNA follows: TGCGCCAGCAGTCTAGGGGGCGCGGGTACTGAAGCTTTCTTT.

This clonotype was recorded many times. The V call is TRBV25-1, the J call TRBJ2-1; D is unclear. V gave up 8 bases and J gave up 6 bases, with 5 bases separating them. CDR1 and CDR2 from the germline V gene are MGHDK and SYGVNS. This CDR3 is 10 amino acids long. The CDR3: CASPLNEQFF. The CDR3 region has the DNA TGTGCCAGCCCCCTCAATGAGCAGTTCTTC.

The rearrangement links TRBV15 to TRBJ2-7; D remains ambiguous. The CDR3 is 15 residues long. Germline lookup yields CDR1 LNHNV and CDR2 YYDKDF (reference sequence). V lost 0 bases to trimming and J lost 2 bases, with 11 bases between them. CDR3 sequence reads: CATSRESHNAYEQYF. As DNA, the CDR3 is TGTGCCACCAGCAGAGAGTCTCACAACGCCTACGAGCAGTACTTC. Looking up the rest from reference TRBV15 and TRBJ2-7 gives the full variable domain: DAMVIQNPRYQVTQFGKPVTLSCSQTLNHNVMYWYQQKSSQAPKLLFHYYDKDFNNEADTPDNFQSRRPNTSFCFLDIRSPGLGDTAMYLCATSRESHNAYEQYFGPGTRLTVT.

This clonotype was seen more than once but under ten times. The chain employs TRBV7-2 and TRBJ2-3; no reliable D call. With 7 bases removed from V and 4 bases from J, the gap between germline ends came to 12 bases. CDR3 length: 13 residues. The germline CDR1 and CDR2 sequences are SGHTA and FQGNSA. The CDR3 protein is CASTLSPPDTQYF. The CDR3 DNA sequence: TGTGCCAGCACCCTATCCCCCCCAGATACGCAGTATTTT.

This clonotype was detected a few times. This chain connects TRBV15 to TRBJ1-1; no clear D gene. Germline V gives CDR1 LNHNV, CDR2 YYDKDF (reference sequence). The V gene lost 5 bases and the J gene lost 2 bases, with 9 bases spanning the gap. CDR3 length: 13 amino acids. The CDR3 bases are TGTGCCACCAGCCCGGCGGCAAACACTGAAGCTTTCTTT. It translates to CATSPAANTEAFF.

The V call is TRBV10-1, the J call TRBJ2-7, with 7 bases lining up with TRBD1. V gave up 3 bases and J gave up 6 bases; unmatched junction bases: 5. Per the germline V gene, CDR1 is WNHNN and CDR2 is SYGVQD (reference sequence). CDR3 length equals 13 residues. Written as DNA, the CDR3 is TGCGCCAGCAGTGACCTTCCAGGGGGCGAGCAGTACTTC. It codes for CASSDLPGGEQYF.

The chain joins TRBV10-3 to TRBJ1-4, with D maybe TRBD1 (5 bases). This CDR3 region has 12 residues. Germline lookup yields CDR1 ENHRY and CDR2 SYGVKD. V was cut by 5 bases and J by 7 bases, with 8 bases left in between. The CDR3 DNA follows: TGTGCCATCAGTTTCGACAGTGAAAAACTGTTTTTT. Its protein is CAISFDSEKLFF.

This clonotype was seen more than once but under ten times. The chain recombines TRBV28 with TRBJ2-4; D remains unclear. The germline V and J ends were trimmed by 8 bases and 2 bases, with 10 bases remaining between them. The germline gives CDR1 MDHEN, CDR2 SYDVKM. The CDR3 is 13 residues long. The CDR3 here is CASELGTKNIQYF. The CDR3 region has the DNA TGTGCCAGCGAGCTGGGAACCAAAAACATTCAGTACTTC.

The J gene is TRBJ2-7, the V gene TRBV2, with 8 bases matching TRBD2. With 6 bases clipped from V and 6 bases from J, the junction kept 13 bases outside the gene matches. This CDR3 has 15 residues. The germline V gene encodes CDR1 SNHLY and CDR2 FYNNEI. CDR3 loop: CASRGLRREDREQYF. The CDR3 nucleotides read TGTGCCAGCAGGGGCTTACGGCGGGAGGACCGCGAGCAGTACTTC.

This clonotype was detected a few times. The V call is TRBV27, the J call TRBJ2-7; D is possibly TRBD1 (5 bases). Trimming shortened V by 6 bases and J by 5 bases, and 17 bases separated the two germline ends. The CDR3 loop spans 14 amino acids. Germline assignment: CDR1 MNHEY and CDR2 SMNVEV (reference sequence). CDR3 DNA sequence: TGTGCCAGCAGGGGTTGGGGCCTCAGGAACGAGCAGTACTTC. It encodes CASRGWGLRNEQYF.

The chain carries TRBV29-1 and TRBJ1-1, with D uncertain. The CDR3 sequence is 15 residues long. CDR1 and CDR2 from the germline V gene are SQVTM and ANQGSEA. Trimming shortened V by 2 bases and J by 0 bases, and 13 bases separated the two germline ends. CDR3 amino acids: CSVERAGLLNTEAFF. The CDR3 DNA is TGCAGCGTTGAAAGGGCCGGACTCTTGAACACTGAAGCTTTCTTT.

This clonotype has a handful of counts. The chain is built from TRBV6-5 and TRBJ2-1, with TRBD2 identical over 12 bases. The CDR3 is 15 residues long. Germline lookup yields CDR1 MNHEY and CDR2 SVGAGI. Trimming removed 5 bases from V and 7 bases from J; junction bases left unmatched: 6. CDR3 region: CASSPGTSGRNEQFF. The DNA for the CDR3 is TGTGCCAGCAGTCCCGGGACTAGCGGGCGAAATGAGCAGTTCTTC.

This clonotype was counted at least ten times. V usage is TRBV6-5 and J usage is TRBJ2-7; 7 nucleotides line up with TRBD1. Trimming removed 7 bases from V and 3 bases from J; junction bases left unmatched: 9. The CDR3 covers 14 residues. CDR1 is MNHEY and CDR2 is SVGAGI in the germline V gene. The DNA for the CDR3 is TGTGCCAGCACCCCCGACAGGGCCTTCTACGAGCAGTACTTC. Its translation is CASTPDRAFYEQYF.

This chain connects TRBV28 to TRBJ2-1, with 7 bases fitting TRBD2. The ends lost 6 bases at V and 2 bases at J; junction bases unmatched: 10. Germline V gives CDR1 MDHEN, CDR2 SYDVKM. The CDR3 is 16 residues long. CDR3 DNA: TGTGCCAGCAGCCCCCGGTCGGGGGGACCCTACAATGAGCAGTTCTTC. Its protein is CASSPRSGGPYNEQFF.

Only a few counts were recorded for this clonotype. This chain links TRBV11-2 with TRBJ2-1; D call uncertain. Trimming stripped 2 bases from V and 6 bases from J, with 8 bases between. The CDR3 has 13 amino acids. Germline V gives CDR1 SGHAT, CDR2 FQNNGV. This CDR3 reads CASSLPYSNEQFF. In DNA form, the CDR3 reads TGTGCCAGCAGCTTACCATACAGCAATGAGCAGTTCTTC. The whole variable domain, filled in from reference TRBV11-2 and TRBJ2-1, reads EAGVAQSPRYKIIEKRQSVAFWCNPISGHATLYWYQQILGQGPKLLIQFQNNGVVDDSQLPKDRFSAERLKGVDSTLKIQPAKLEDSAVYLCASSLPYSNEQFFGPGTRLTVL.

This clonotype has more than one count but fewer than ten. The chain has TRBV30 and TRBJ1-5; no definite D call. Germline CDR1 and CDR2: GTSNPN and SVGIG (reference sequence). The ends were cut back, 0 bases at V and 7 bases at J, with 10 bases in the middle. This CDR3 contains 13 residues. Written as DNA, the CDR3 is TGTGCCTGGAGTGTAAGGCAGCAGCAGCCCCAGCATTTT. Translation: CAWSVRQQQPQHF.

The gene calls are TRBV18 and TRBJ1-1; possibly TRBD1 for D (6 bases). The V end was cut by 8 bases, the J end by 4 bases, with 14 bases between. The germline V gene encodes CDR1 KGHSH and CDR2 LQKENI. This CDR3 contains 13 residues. CDR3 region: CASKQGEGTEAFF. The CDR3 DNA follows: TGTGCCAGCAAACAGGGAGAAGGCACTGAAGCTTTCTTT.

The chain combines TRBV5-6 with TRBJ2-7; 8 nucleotides match TRBD1. Germline values: CDR1 SGHDT, CDR2 YYEEEE. V trimming: 2 bases; J trimming: 6 bases; junction bases outside the gene matches: 4. The CDR3 length is 13 residues. This CDR3 reads CASSFIDRGEQYF. CDR3 nucleotides: TGTGCCAGCAGCTTCATCGACAGGGGCGAGCAGTACTTC. The whole variable domain, remainder taken from reference TRBV5-6 and TRBJ2-7, is DAGVTQSPTHLIKTRGQQVTLRCSPKSGHDTVSWYQQALGQGPQFIFQYYEEEERQRGNFPDRFSGHQFPNYSSELNVNALLLGDSALYLCASSFIDRGEQYFGPGTRLTVT.

This clonotype was counted only a few times. The rearrangement joins TRBV7-2 to TRBJ2-3, with TRBD1 as a possible D gene (6 bases). The CDR3 runs 16 residues. The germline CDR1 and CDR2 sequences are SGHTA and FQGNSA. Trimming pared 5 bases from V and 1 base from J, leaving 16 bases between. In DNA form, the CDR3 reads TGTGCCAGCAGCCCACAGGGTTCTCTGGGCACAGATACGCAGTATTTT. Translated, it gives CASSPQGSLGTDTQYF.

In this sample, this clonotype turned up a few times. The chain carries TRBV6-4 and TRBJ1-1; D might be TRBD1 (5 bases). Germline V gene data show CDR1 as MRHNA and CDR2 as SNTAGT. The CDR3 length is 13 residues. V was shortened by 3 bases and J by 5 bases, with 10 bases between the two germline ends. CDR3: CASSEVQGTEAFF. CDR3 sequence (DNA): TGTGCCAGCAGTGAAGTTCAGGGTACTGAAGCTTTCTTT.

The J gene is TRBJ2-5, the V gene TRBV9, with TRBD2 identical over 12 bases. CDR1 is SGDLS and CDR2 is YYNGEE in the germline V gene. There are 14 residues in the CDR3. V shed 3 bases, J shed 5 bases, and the junction held 2 bases outside the gene matches. This chain's CDR3 is CASSASGRGETQYF. In DNA, the CDR3 is TGTGCCAGCAGCGCTAGCGGGAGGGGTGAGACCCAGTACTTC.

The chain has TRBV21-1 and TRBJ2-7; no DNA check was done on the table's D call, TRBD1. TRBV21-1 corresponds to a pseudogene. This CDR3 comprises 16 residues. CDR3 protein: CASSKWDRVPSYEQYF. The CDR3 nucleotides read TGTGCCAGCAGCAAGTGGGACAGGGTGCCCTCCTACGAGCAGTACTTC.

This chain uses TRBV11-1 with TRBJ1-1, with no clear D. CDR1 SGHAT and CDR2 FQDESV come from the germline V gene (reference sequence). Trimming removed 2 bases from V and 1 base from J, with 5 bases in between. The CDR3 is 13 amino acids. CDR3: CASSLMRNTEAFF. The DNA of the CDR3 is TGTGCCAGCAGCTTAATGCGGAACACTGAAGCTTTCTTT.

In its sample, this clonotype was seen a few times. The V call is TRBV7-6, the J call TRBJ2-7, with D tentatively TRBD2 (5 bases). Trimming removed 1 base at V and 6 bases at J, with 10 bases between. The length of the CDR3 is 13 residues. CDR1 is SGHVS and CDR2 is FNYEAQ in the germline V gene. CDR3 nucleotides: TGTGCCAGCAGCTTAGGAGAGGGTAGCGAGCAGTACTTC. Translated, it gives CASSLGEGSEQYF.

This clonotype was counted between two and nine times. The rearrangement links TRBV14 to TRBJ2-3; D is perhaps TRBD2 (5 bases). CDR3 length: 16 amino acids. V was shortened by 1 base and J by 1 base, with 12 bases between the two germline ends. CDR1 SGHDN and CDR2 FVKESK come from the germline V gene. The CDR3 protein is CASSQARLPRTDTQYF. The CDR3 DNA reads TGTGCCAGCAGCCAAGCTCGACTACCCCGCACAGATACGCAGTATTTT.

The rearrangement joins TRBV4-1 to TRBJ2-4, with 12 bases fitting TRBD2. The CDR3 covers 17 residues. V trimming: 3 bases; J trimming: 1 base; junction bases outside the gene matches: 4. Germline CDR1 and CDR2: MGHRA and YSYEKL. CDR3 DNA: TGCGCCAGCAGCCACCCGACTAGCGGGAGTGCCAAAAACATTCAGTACTTC. Protein: CASSHPTSGSAKNIQYF.

This clonotype was seen a few times. V is TRBV5-4 and J is TRBJ2-2; weak D call: TRBD1 (5 bases). The germline V gene encodes CDR1 SGHNT and CDR2 YYREEE (reference sequence). The ends were cut back, 2 bases at V and 0 bases at J, with 8 bases in the middle. This CDR3 contains 15 residues. CDR3 amino acids: CASSFGAANTGELFF. DNA of the CDR3: TGTGCCAGCAGCTTTGGGGCCGCGAACACCGGGGAGCTGTTTTTT. Together with reference TRBV5-4 and TRBJ2-2, the CDR3 gives the full variable domain: ETGVTQSPTHLIKTRGQQVTLRCSSQSGHNTVSWYQQALGQGPQFIFQYYREEENGRGNFPPRFSGLQFPNYSSELNVNALELDDSALYLCASSFGAANTGELFFGEGSRLTVL.

In this sample, this clonotype turned up a few times. The chain has TRBV5-4 and TRBJ2-1; D is unresolved. V lost 0 bases and J 7 bases, leaving 17 bases between the germline ends. There are 16 residues in the CDR3. The germline gives CDR1 SGHNT, CDR2 YYREEE (reference sequence). Here the CDR3 DNA reads TGTGCCAGCAGCTTGGCCTGGGCACAACTGGGGAATGAGCAGTTCTTC. Amino acids: CASSLAWAQLGNEQFF. Full variable domain (rest looked up from reference TRBV5-4 and TRBJ2-1): ETGVTQSPTHLIKTRGQQVTLRCSSQSGHNTVSWYQQALGQGPQFIFQYYREEENGRGNFPPRFSGLQFPNYSSELNVNALELDDSALYLCASSLAWAQLGNEQFFGPGTRLTVL.

The J gene is TRBJ2-1, the V gene TRBV5-1; possibly TRBD2 for D (6 bases). The length of the CDR3 is 16 residues. Trimming stripped 0 bases from V and 10 bases from J, with 20 bases between. The germline V gene encodes CDR1 SGHRS and CDR2 YFSETQ. CDR3 residues: CASSLGLATWLGEQFF. The CDR3 DNA follows: TGCGCCAGCAGCTTGGGCCTAGCGACTTGGCTCGGGGAGCAGTTCTTC. Together with reference TRBV5-1 and TRBJ2-1, the CDR3 gives the full variable domain: KAGVTQTPRYLIKTRGQQVTLSCSPISGHRSVSWYQQTPGQGLQFLFEYFSETQRNKGNFPGRFSGRQFSNSRSEMNVSTLELGDSALYLCASSLGLATWLGEQFFGPGTRLTVL.